This TCR beta chain originates from a study of cytotoxic CD8 clonotypes in ibrutinib-treated CLL (TCRdb year 2021). Broadly, across the study: In this cohort, around 14 patients were treatment-naive and roughly 10 were relapsed/refractory, while some 18 had unmutated IGHV. Partial responses were observed in roughly 25 patients and complete responses in 2; after a median follow-up of 68 months, remission was maintained in around 14 patients and progression was observed in 12. Response samples were taken after a median of approximately a year on treatment, ranging from about 6 to 40 months. On average, each sample yielded 250,000 to 300,000 productive templates and tens of thousands of productive rearrangements. Of the 85 to 95 participants in the trial, about two dozen had longitudinal samples available. Cryopreserved peripheral blood mononuclear cells were obtained before treatment, at response, and at either sustained remission or disease progression. Patients were still on ibrutinib when every remission and progressive disease sample was collected. Study-level results and caveats: Sustained-remission and progressing patients did not have matched sampling times, and lymph node repertoires were not examined. At baseline, clonality was higher than in age-matched healthy donors and showed a strong correlation with circulating CD8+ T-cell counts. Public clonotypes were rare and either shrank or stayed stable during treatment, and the rise in clonality at ibrutinib response reflected expansion of private clonotypes. At ibrutinib response clonality went up, during sustained remission it held steady, and at progression it dropped back toward baseline.

This clone occurred a few times. Its antigen specificity is not known. Within one base of it there is no much larger clone, and no base qualities were kept. The germline V gene yields SQVTM for CDR1 and ANQGSEA for CDR2. V gives up 6 bases and J gives up 7 bases, and the segment between their germline ends measures 16 bases. The CDR3 starts with the cysteine, ends with the phenylalanine, and has 14 residues. Only the CDR3 DNA is retained, 42 bases long and in frame from the first base. Each clonotype received, on average, approximately 9.9x coverage in deep resolution sequencing performed on a MiSeq, where the target depth lay between 1 in 1 million and 1 in 200,000 T cells. TCR beta libraries were generated with the immunoSEQ hsTCRB Kit. In the original analysis: The data were analyzed with ImmunoSEQ Analyzer and ImmunoSEQ Data Assistant, and V, D and J gene assignments followed IMGT definitions. Clonality was computed as one minus normalized Shannon entropy of productive rearrangement frequencies, ranging from 0 to 1. Only overrepresented clonotypes making up at least 0.05% of each patient's repertoire were included in the public clonotype analysis. Thirteen repertoires from age-matched healthy donors, obtained from immuneACCESS, served as clonality controls. Here the immuneACCESS table is served through TCRdb, limited to in-frame sequences with V and J called. Missing clones are a known gap in these copies; in checked studies unresolved V genes cover under half, and the rest lacks a known reason. For V, J and clone size, that table is used; D and trimming come from the DNA. Recorded for this sample are some 50,000 clones; about three fifths of them occurred a single time. Together, the top ten hold roughly a quarter of the sample.

Taken with the paper, the label for time point translates to: approximately 25 months on ibrutinib. For TCR beta library preparation, 1.5 to 2 micrograms of genomic DNA were extracted from the cryopreserved PBMCs. High-throughput TCR beta sequencing was performed on longitudinal blood samples from CLL patients receiving ibrutinib monotherapy. The patients took part in an open-label, single-center phase 2 trial of ibrutinib monotherapy. This receptor was identified in a human donor with chronic lymphocytic leukemia. The V gene is TRBV29-1 and the J gene is TRBJ1-6, with TRBD1 as a weak D call on 6 bases. Source: PBMCs, taken after 24 months of ibrutinib treatment. In nucleotide form, the sequence is TGCAGCGTGCGCCTTACAGGGCCCAATTCACCCCTCCACTTT. Its protein reads: CSVRLTGPNSPLHF.